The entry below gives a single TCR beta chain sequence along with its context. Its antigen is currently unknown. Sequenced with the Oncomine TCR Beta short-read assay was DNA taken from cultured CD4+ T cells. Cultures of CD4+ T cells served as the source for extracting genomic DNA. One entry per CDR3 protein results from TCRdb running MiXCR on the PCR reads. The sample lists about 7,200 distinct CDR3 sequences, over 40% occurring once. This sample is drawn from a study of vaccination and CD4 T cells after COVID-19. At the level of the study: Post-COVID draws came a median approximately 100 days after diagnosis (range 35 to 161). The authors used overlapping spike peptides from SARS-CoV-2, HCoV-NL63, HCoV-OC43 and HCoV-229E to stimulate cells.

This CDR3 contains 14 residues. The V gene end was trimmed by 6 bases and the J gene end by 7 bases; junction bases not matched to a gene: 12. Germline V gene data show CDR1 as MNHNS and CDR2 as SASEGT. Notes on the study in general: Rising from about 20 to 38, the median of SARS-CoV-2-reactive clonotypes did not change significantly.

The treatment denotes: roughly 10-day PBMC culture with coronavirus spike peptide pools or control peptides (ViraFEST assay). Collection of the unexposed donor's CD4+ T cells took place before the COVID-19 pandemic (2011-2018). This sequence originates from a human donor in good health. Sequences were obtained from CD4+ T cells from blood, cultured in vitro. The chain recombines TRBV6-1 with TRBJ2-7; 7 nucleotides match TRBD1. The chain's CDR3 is CASRSYRGQAEQYF. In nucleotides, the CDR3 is TGTGCCAGCAGATCATACCGCGGACAGGCTGAGCAGTACTTC.